The 32 T cell receptor beta chains below come from one sample, sequenced in a study of blood T cell repertoires in COVID-19. Method: immunoSEQ multiplex PCR; TCRdb's copy keeps in-frame clones and lacks some. This sample has a few hundred thousand clones, with 87% found just once. The material sequenced was peripheral blood. These TCRs come from a man aged 18 to 29 with active or convalescent COVID-19.

This clone appeared a single time. The V call is TRBV15, the J call TRBJ1-5, with a possible D match to TRBD1 (6 bases). V shed 1 base and J shed 1 base, with 14 bases lying between them. From germline, CDR1 is LNHNV and CDR2 YYDKDF (reference sequence). The CDR3 runs 17 residues. Written as DNA, the CDR3 is TGTGCCACCAGCAGAGCGACAGGTGGATGGAGCAATCAGCCCCAGCATTTT. This encodes CATSRATGGWSNQPQHF.

The CDR3 region is CASSDAGGTDTQYF. CDR3 DNA: TGTGCCAGCAGTGACGCCGGGGGCACAGATACGCAGTATTTT. This chain joins TRBV6-4 and TRBJ2-3, with TRBD2 as a possible D gene (5 bases). The V and J ends lost 2 bases and 1 base respectively, with 7 bases between them. CDR3 length: 14 residues. Germline V lookup: CDR1 MRHNA, CDR2 SNTAGT.

The genes are TRBV27 and TRBJ1-4, with D possibly being TRBD1 (5 bases). The V and J ends lost 7 bases and 1 base respectively, with 10 bases between them. Germline assignment: CDR1 MNHEY and CDR2 SMNVEV (reference sequence). The CDR3 spans 14 residues. In DNA, the CDR3 is TGTGCCAGCACCACGACAGAAACTAATGAAAAACTGTTTTTT. It specifies CASTTTETNEKLFF.

This clone occurred a few times. Here the CDR3 reads CASSQAGALFGELFF. The CDR3 region has the DNA TGTGCCAGCAGCCAAGCGGGGGCCCTCTTCGGGGAGCTGTTTTTT. V and J are TRBV27 and TRBJ2-2, with 8 bases matching TRBD2. The J segment lost 7 bases and the V segment lost 6 bases, leaving 10 bases of the junction unmatched. Germline CDR1 reads MNHEY; CDR2 reads SMNVEV (reference sequence). This CDR3 is built from 15 residues.

The chain joins TRBV27 to TRBJ1-4; 10 bases fit TRBD1. The germline V gene encodes CDR1 MNHEY and CDR2 SMNVEV (reference sequence). J lost 0 bases, V lost 5 bases, and 6 bases had no gene match. The CDR3 spans 17 residues. In DNA, the CDR3 is TGTGCCAGCAGTCAAGGGACAGGGGTTGCAACTAATGAAAAACTGTTTTTT. It is translated as CASSQGTGVATNEKLFF.

Only a few counts were recorded for this clone. The rearrangement uses TRBV6-5 and TRBJ1-6, with TRBD1 matching over 10 bases. The CDR3 runs to 14 residues. Germline V gene lookup returns CDR1 MNHEY and CDR2 SVGAGI. V shed 6 bases and J 7 bases; nucleotides not matched to a gene: 3. CDR3 in amino acids: CASREDRGNSPLHF. CDR3 coding DNA: TGTGCCAGCAGAGAGGACAGGGGGAATTCACCCCTCCACTTT.

This chain uses TRBV15 with TRBJ1-5; tentative D call: TRBD1 (5 bases). The CDR3 totals 17 residues. V lost 2 bases and J 0 bases, leaving 14 bases between the germline ends. Germline V gives CDR1 LNHNV, CDR2 YYDKDF (reference sequence). The CDR3 here is CATSRTPDSNSNQPQHF. In DNA form, the CDR3 reads TGTGCCACCAGCAGAACGCCTGACAGTAATAGCAATCAGCCCCAGCATTTT.

V gene TRBV5-8 combines with J gene TRBJ1-2; 11 nucleotides line up with TRBD1. The CDR3 is made up of 15 amino acids. CDR1 is SGHTS, CDR2 YDEGEE, per germline. V was clipped by 3 bases and J by 4 bases; unmatched bases: 5. As DNA, the CDR3 is TGTGCCAGCAGCTACTCGGGACAGGGGGTCTATGGCTACACCTTC. It yields the protein CASSYSGQGVYGYTF.

V usage is TRBV19 and J usage is TRBJ2-7, with D perhaps matching TRBD1 (5 bases). V was cut by 5 bases and J by 0 bases, with 11 bases left in between. From germline, CDR1 is LNHDA and CDR2 SQIVND (reference sequence). This CDR3 is 14 amino acids long. The CDR3 sequence: CASSPGAVSYEQYF. The DNA for the CDR3 is TGTGCCAGTAGTCCTGGGGCGGTCTCCTACGAGCAGTACTTC.

The chain recombines TRBV5-1 with TRBJ1-1; no reliable D call. V was shortened by 5 bases and J by 4 bases, with 12 bases between the two germline ends. From germline, CDR1 is SGHRS and CDR2 YFSETQ. The CDR3 length is 13 residues. This chain's CDR3 is CASSPPGGTEAFF. In DNA form, the CDR3 reads TGCGCCAGCAGTCCTCCCGGAGGCACTGAAGCTTTCTTT.

The table lists this clone with a few counts. The chain joins TRBV19 to TRBJ1-6; D is unresolved. The CDR3 extends over 14 amino acids. Germline lookup yields CDR1 LNHDA and CDR2 SQIVND (reference sequence). V dropped 5 bases and J dropped 9 bases, with 14 bases sitting between them. The CDR3 reads CASSPNNRVSPLHF. DNA for the CDR3: TGTGCCAGTAGTCCCAACAATCGGGTTTCACCCCTCCACTTT.

The chain has TRBV27 and TRBJ1-2; maybe TRBD1 (5 bases). Per germline, CDR1 MNHEY and CDR2 SMNVEV (reference sequence). Trimming removed 6 bases from V and 2 bases from J, with 13 bases in between. The CDR3 runs 14 residues. The CDR3 reads CASSPRGANYGYTF. The DNA of the CDR3 is TGTGCCAGCAGCCCCCGCGGGGCAAACTATGGCTACACCTTC.

The CDR3 region is CASSRGGKTSNYGYTF. In DNA form, the CDR3 reads TGTGCCAGTAGTAGGGGCGGAAAAACTTCTAACTATGGCTACACCTTC. V gene TRBV19 combines with J gene TRBJ1-2; D is perhaps TRBD1 (5 bases). This CDR3 comprises 16 residues. Trimming removed 4 bases at V and 0 bases at J, with 15 bases between. Germline loops: CDR1 LNHDA, CDR2 SQIVND (reference sequence).

The gene calls are TRBV9 and TRBJ2-3; the match to TRBD2 covers 9 bases. Per the germline V gene, CDR1 is SGDLS and CDR2 is YYNGEE. V shed 0 bases and J 0 bases; nucleotides not matched to a gene: 14. This CDR3 contains 20 residues. CDR3 DNA: TGTGCCAGCAGCGTAGCTATGGTGGGAGCGGGGGGTCTTAGCACAGATACGCAGTATTTT. Translation gives CASSVAMVGAGGLSTDTQYF.

The gene calls are TRBV2 and TRBJ1-4; 7 bases fit TRBD1. In germline, CDR1 is SNHLY, CDR2 FYNNEI. The CDR3 covers 13 residues. CDR3 DNA sequence: TGTGCTGCAATGACAGGGAGCAATGAAAAACTGTTTTTT. Translation: CAAMTGSNEKLFF. Full variable domain (rest looked up from reference TRBV2 and TRBJ1-4): EPEVTQTPSHQVTQMGQEVILRCVPISNHLYFYWYRQILGQKVEFLVSFYNNEISEKSEIFDDQFSVERPDGSNFTLKIRSTKLEDSAMYFCAAMTGSNEKLFFGSGTQLSVL.

This clone was found once. The gene calls are TRBV5-6 and TRBJ1-2; TRBD1 aligns across 9 bases. CDR1 and CDR2 from the germline V gene are SGHDT and YYEEEE. CDR3 size: 13 residues. Trimming took 0 bases from V and 12 from J; bases not matched to a gene: 6. The CDR3 loop is CASSLGRTGENTF. CDR3 DNA: TGTGCCAGCAGCTTGGGTCGGACAGGGGAGAACACCTTC.

The chain uses TRBV4-3 and TRBJ1-3; perhaps TRBD1 as D (5 bases). The CDR3 is made up of 16 amino acids. Deletions cut 0 bases from V and 0 bases from J, with 9 bases between. Germline assignment: CDR1 LGHNA and CDR2 YSLEER. Here the CDR3 DNA reads TGCGCCAGCAGCCAAGATCGGGGGTTCTCTGGAAACACCATATATTTT. This translates into CASSQDRGFSGNTIYF.

CDR3 sequence (DNA): TGTGCCAGCAGATTGGGACACGGGGCCAATCAGCCCCAGCATTTT. This sequence encodes CASRLGHGANQPQHF. This chain links TRBV27 with TRBJ1-5; D perhaps matches TRBD1 (6 bases). V lost 6 bases and J lost 3, with 15 bases in between. The CDR3 spans 15 residues. Germline V gives CDR1 MNHEY, CDR2 SMNVEV (reference sequence).

This chain joins TRBV5-1 and TRBJ1-4; 7 bases are a match to TRBD1. The CDR3 totals 18 residues. Germline V CDR1 and CDR2: SGHRS, YFSETQ. After removal of 1 base from V and 0 bases from J, the junction contained 9 bases not matched to a gene. The CDR3 here is CASSLKGAYIATNEKLFF. The CDR3, as DNA: TGCGCCAGCAGCTTGAAGGGGGCCTACATTGCAACTAATGAAAAACTGTTTTTT.

The chain employs TRBV28 and TRBJ1-3, with D possibly TRBD1 on 5 matching bases. V lost 3 bases to trimming and J lost 3 bases, with 9 bases between them. Germline CDR1 reads MDHEN; CDR2 reads SYDVKM. The CDR3 sequence is 14 residues long. The CDR3 reads CASSFRGDGNTIYF. The CDR3 DNA follows: TGTGCCAGCAGTTTCCGGGGGGATGGAAACACCATATATTTT.

The V call is TRBV4-1, the J call TRBJ2-3, with 9 bases identical to TRBD2. The CDR3 has 17 amino acids. V shed 2 bases and J 2 bases; nucleotides not matched to a gene: 8. Germline CDR1 MGHRA, CDR2 YSYEKL. The CDR3 sequence: CASSQSGGPDPTDTQYF. The DNA of the CDR3 is TGCGCCAGCAGCCAAAGCGGGGGGCCAGACCCCACAGATACGCAGTATTTT.

The chain combines TRBV14 with TRBJ2-2; 9 nucleotides match TRBD1. The CDR3 contains 17 residues. J lost 5 bases, V lost 0 bases, and 7 bases had no gene match. Germline CDR1 SGHDN, CDR2 FVKESK. The CDR3 is CASSQEPGQGITGELFF. CDR3 nucleotide sequence: TGTGCCAGCAGCCAAGAACCGGGACAGGGCATAACCGGGGAGCTGTTTTTT.

This rearrangement joins TRBV18 to TRBJ2-3; possibly TRBD2 for D (6 bases). Deletions cut 3 bases from V and 1 base from J, with 11 bases between. The CDR3 runs to 15 residues. Per the germline V gene, CDR1 is KGHSH and CDR2 is LQKENI. The CDR3 sequence is CASSPRGDRTDTQYF. The CDR3 bases are TGTGCCAGCTCACCCCGCGGGGATCGCACAGATACGCAGTATTTT. The full variable domain, completed using reference TRBV18 and TRBJ2-3, is NAGVMQNPRHLVRRRGQEARLRCSPMKGHSHVYWYRQLPEEGLKFMVYLQKENIIDESGMPKERFSAEFPKEGPSILRIQQVVRGDSAAYFCASSPRGDRTDTQYFGPGTRLTVL.

The chain couples TRBV6-5 to TRBJ1-1; D is uncertain. The length of the CDR3 is 14 residues. Trimming took off 2 bases at V and 5 bases at J, with 12 bases between the two ends. Germline values: CDR1 MNHEY, CDR2 SVGAGI. The CDR3 nucleotides are TGTGCCAGCAGTTACGGATCCTCGGGGACTGAAGCTTTCTTT. This sequence encodes CASSYGSSGTEAFF.

The rearrangement joins TRBV7-2 to TRBJ1-3, with D perhaps TRBD1 (6 bases). Trimming removed 2 bases from V and 0 bases from J, with 14 bases in between. The germline CDR1 and CDR2 sequences are SGHTA and FQGNSA. This CDR3 is 17 amino acids long. The chain's CDR3 is CASSLRVTGSSGNTIYF. In DNA, the CDR3 is TGTGCCAGCAGCTTAAGGGTGACAGGTAGCTCTGGAAACACCATATATTTT. The full variable domain, rest sourced from reference TRBV7-2 and TRBJ1-3, is GAGVSQSPSNKVTEKGKDVELRCDPISGHTALYWYRQSLGQGLEFLIYFQGNSAPDKSGLPSDRFSAERTGGSVSTLTIQRTQQEDSAVYLCASSLRVTGSSGNTIYFGEGSWLTVV.

V usage is TRBV4-1 and J usage is TRBJ2-3; the D gene is possibly TRBD2 (6 bases). CDR3 length: 17 residues. The ends were cut back, 0 bases at V and 2 bases at J, with 15 bases in the middle. The germline gives CDR1 MGHRA, CDR2 YSYEKL. Here the CDR3 DNA reads TGCGCCAGCAGCCAAGATTGGGCGGGAACCTACACAGATACGCAGTATTTT. This translates into CASSQDWAGTYTDTQYF.

The chain is built from TRBV4-3 and TRBJ2-4; 8 bases are shared with TRBD2. J lost 0 bases, V lost 1 base, and 11 bases had no gene match. This CDR3 contains 19 residues. Germline CDR1 is LGHNA and CDR2 is YSLEER. This CDR3 is CASSQVLAGLKLAKNIQYF. CDR3 sequence (DNA): TGCGCCAGCAGCCAAGTTCTAGCGGGCCTTAAACTAGCCAAAAACATTCAGTACTTC.

The gene calls are TRBV28 and TRBJ1-4; D is possibly TRBD1 (5 bases). Germline CDR1 reads MDHEN; CDR2 reads SYDVKM. V dropped 8 bases and J dropped 7 bases, with 17 bases sitting between them. The CDR3 covers 14 residues. DNA of the CDR3: TGTGCCAGCTCACCCGGGGGGGAGGTTGAAAAACTGTTTTTT. This encodes CASSPGGEVEKLFF.

The V gene is TRBV28, the J gene TRBJ1-2; D not resolved. The ends were cut back, 4 bases at V and 7 bases at J, with 10 bases in the middle. The germline CDR1 and CDR2 sequences are MDHEN and SYDVKM. CDR3 length: 12 amino acids. CDR3 in amino acids: CASSSGAGGYTF. The CDR3, as DNA: TGTGCCAGCAGTTCTGGAGCCGGTGGCTACACCTTC.

J is TRBJ2-3 and V is TRBV24-1; 7 bases agree with TRBD1. The CDR3 is 20 residues long. J was trimmed by 13 bases and V by 6 bases; bases with no gene match: 33. CDR1 is KGHDR, CDR2 SFDVKD, per germline. CDR3 DNA: TGTGCCACCAGTTCGCCGGGACAGAGTTCGATACAGATACGCAGTCGGATCAAGTATTTT. This codes for CATSSPGQSSIQIRSRIKYF.

The rearrangement joins TRBV21-1 to TRBJ2-1; TRBD2 reflects the table's D call only, with no check against the DNA. TRBV21-1 has pseudogene status. CDR3 size: 16 residues. The CDR3 protein is CASSHYISSSYNEQFF. The CDR3 region has the DNA TGTGCCAGCAGCCACTACATATCGAGCTCCTACAATGAGCAGTTCTTC.

This chain's CDR3 is CASSSHRRLAGVTQYF. The CDR3 coding sequence is TGTGCCAGCAGCTCCCATAGGCGGCTAGCGGGGGTTACGCAGTATTTT. The rearrangement uses TRBV11-2 and TRBJ2-3; 10 nucleotides agree with TRBD2. This CDR3 is 16 amino acids long. Germline V lookup: CDR1 SGHAT, CDR2 FQNNGV. V trimming: 4 bases; J trimming: 8 bases; junction bases outside the gene matches: 12.